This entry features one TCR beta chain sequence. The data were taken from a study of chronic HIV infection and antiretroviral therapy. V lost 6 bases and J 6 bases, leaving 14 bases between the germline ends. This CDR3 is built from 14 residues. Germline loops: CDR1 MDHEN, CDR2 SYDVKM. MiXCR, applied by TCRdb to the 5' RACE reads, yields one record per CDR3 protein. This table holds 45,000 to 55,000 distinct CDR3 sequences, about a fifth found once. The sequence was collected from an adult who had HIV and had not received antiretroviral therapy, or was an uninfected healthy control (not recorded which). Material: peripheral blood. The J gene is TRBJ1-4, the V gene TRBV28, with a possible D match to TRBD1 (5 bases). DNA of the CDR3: TGTGCCAGCAGACTCTCAGGAGGGGATGAAAAACTGTTTTTT. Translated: CASRLSGGDEKLFF. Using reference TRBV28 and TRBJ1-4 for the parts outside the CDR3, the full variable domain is DVKVTQSSRYLVKRTGEKVFLECVQDMDHENMFWYRQDPGLGLRLIYFSYDVKMKEKGDIPEGYSVSREKKERFSLILESASTNQTSMYLCASRLSGGDEKLFFGSGTQLSVL.